This T cell receptor (beta chain) was found in a study of blood T cell repertoires in COVID-19. Study in general: Nucleic acid was either cDNA or gDNA, and it came from T cells, B-cell-depleted T cells, or PBMCs.

This CDR3 contains 18 residues. Germline-derived CDR1 and CDR2 are MNHEY and SMNVEV (reference sequence). V shed 3 bases and J 5 bases; nucleotides not matched to a gene: 19. Sequenced by immunoSEQ multiplex PCR; TCRdb stores in-frame clones only, minus some. The repertoire holds around 70,000 clones, with roughly nine tenths as singletons. Sequenced sample: peripheral blood. The TCR comes from a man aged 45-65 years with acute or convalescent COVID-19. V is TRBV27 and J is TRBJ2-7; 7 bases line up with TRBD1. The CDR3 here is CASSFHDRVNSRVDEQYF. The CDR3 DNA reads TGTGCCAGCAGTTTCCACGACAGGGTCAATAGTAGAGTAGACGAGCAGTACTTC.